A single sample is the source of the 8 T cell receptor beta chains below, sequenced in a study of T cell clonality in common variable immunodeficiency (dated by TCRdb to between 2014 and 2017). Preparation of the library involved the immunoSEQ multiplex PCR assay. TCRdb limited this immuneACCESS table to in-frame rearrangements with V and J called. A share of clones is missing; checked studies link under half to unresolved V genes, and the rest is unexplained. In this sample the table shows over 40,000 clones, and no singletons are among them. The top ten clones comprise roughly 6.2% of the sample. Sequencing used peripheral blood mononuclear cells. The receptors stem from a person aged 18 to 70 in good health.

The sequenced CDR3 bases are TGTGCCAGCAGTGGTAGCGGGGGGAAAACAGATACG. Residues: CASSGSGGKTDT. The complete CDR3 reads CASSGSGGKTDTQYF. V is TRBV2 and J is TRBJ2-3; TRBD2 matches at 10 bases. The CDR3 end is not reached by the read, which stops 3 residues before it; the germline J gene fills it in. V lost 4 bases, J lost 3 bases, and 4 bases stayed unmatched. Germline V CDR1 and CDR2: SNHLY, FYNNEI. This CDR3 has 15 residues. Looking up the rest from reference TRBV2 and TRBJ2-3 gives the full variable domain: EPEVTQTPSHQVTQMGQEVILRCVPISNHLYFYWYRQILGQKVEFLVSFYNNEISEKSEIFDDQFSVERPDGSNFTLKIRSTKLEDSAMYFCASSGSGGKTDTQYFGPGTRLTVL.

This clone was found many times. The sequenced fragment ends 3 residues before the CDR3 boundary, so the rest is inferred from the germline J gene. This chain links TRBV5-1 with TRBJ2-1; the D gene is possibly TRBD1 (5 bases). Germline CDR1 reads SGHRS; CDR2 reads YFSETQ. Trimming took off 4 bases at V and 6 bases at J, with 14 bases between the two ends. The CDR3 consists of 14 residues. The CDR3 DNA, read in part, is TGCGCCAGCAGCCTCCCACAGGTATCCAATGAG. Protein: CASSLPQVSNE. The CDR3 reads in full as CASSLPQVSNEQFF. The whole variable domain, remainder taken from reference TRBV5-1 and TRBJ2-1, is KAGVTQTPRYLIKTRGQQVTLSCSPISGHRSVSWYQQTPGQGLQFLFEYFSETQRNKGNFPGRFSGRQFSNSRSEMNVSTLELGDSALYLCASSLPQVSNEQFFGPGTRLTVL.

This clone was detected many times. The sequenced fragment ends 3 residues before the CDR3 boundary, so the rest is inferred from the germline J gene. The rearrangement links TRBV14 to TRBJ1-2; TRBD1 might be the D (5 bases). Germline V lookup: CDR1 SGHDN, CDR2 FVKESK. The CDR3 runs to 15 residues. Trimming took 1 base from V and 7 from J, leaving 16 bases between them. CDR3 sequence: CASSQVRGGVSGYTF. The sequenced CDR3 bases are TGTGCCAGCAGCCAAGTAAGGGGTGGCGTGAGTGGC.

This clone has ten or more counts. The read is 3 residues too short to cover the CDR3 end, so that end is filled in from the germline J gene. The chain recombines TRBV2 with TRBJ1-1; perhaps TRBD1 as D (5 bases). V was pared by 7 bases and J by 3 bases, with 9 bases between. The CDR3 consists of 12 residues. Germline V gene lookup returns CDR1 SNHLY and CDR2 FYNNEI. The CDR3 here is CASNGGYTEAFF. The part of the CDR3 DNA that was read is TGTGCCAGCAACGGGGGATACACTGAA.

This clone was counted at least ten times. With the read ending 3 residues before the CDR3 end, the germline J gene is used to fill in that end. This chain joins TRBV4-1 and TRBJ2-3, with no clear D. V lost 1 base and J lost 6, with 23 bases in between. The CDR3 has 18 amino acids. Germline V gene lookup returns CDR1 MGHRA and CDR2 YSYEKL. CDR3 DNA (partial): TGCGCCAGCAGCCAAGGTTTCGGCCGCGTTACACAGAGTGATACG. Amino acid sequence: CASSQGFGRVTQSDT. The full CDR3 protein is CASSQGFGRVTQSDTQYF.

This clone has ten or more counts. The read terminates 3 residues ahead of where the CDR3 ends, so the germline J gene completes it. The chain carries TRBV5-4 and TRBJ2-4; 8 nucleotides line up with TRBD2. Germline V gene lookup returns CDR1 SGHNT and CDR2 YYREEE (reference sequence). This CDR3 is built from 16 residues. CDR3 DNA (partial): TGTGCCAGCAGTCCCCGGGGGGGGCCGTCTCAAGAGACT. Protein product: CASSPRGGPSQET. The full CDR3 sequence reads CASSPRGGPSQETQYF.

With regard to this clone: Being one base from a much bigger clone, this may be a read error. Sequencing ends 3 residues short of the CDR3 end; the germline J gene provides the rest. This chain links TRBV7-8 with TRBJ1-2; perhaps TRBD1 as D (6 bases). The CDR3 length is 15 residues. The germline V gene has CDR1 SGHVS and CDR2 FQNEAQ. This CDR3 reads CASSSPTGSRQPYTF. Incomplete CDR3 DNA: TGTGCCAGCAGCTCGCCAACAGGGTCGAGACAGCCC.

This clone was observed many times. Read data end 3 residues before the CDR3 end; the end is taken from the germline J gene. This sequence joins TRBV10-3 and TRBJ2-1, with 7 bases aligning to TRBD1. This CDR3 region has 15 residues. Germline trimming cut 7 bases from V and 6 bases from J; bases unmatched to any gene: 12. From germline, CDR1 is ENHRY and CDR2 SYGVKD. The CDR3 bases that were read are TGTGCCATCAACCAAGGGACAGAACGACGCAATGAG. It yields the protein CAINQGTERRNE. The CDR3 as a whole reads CAINQGTERRNEQFF.